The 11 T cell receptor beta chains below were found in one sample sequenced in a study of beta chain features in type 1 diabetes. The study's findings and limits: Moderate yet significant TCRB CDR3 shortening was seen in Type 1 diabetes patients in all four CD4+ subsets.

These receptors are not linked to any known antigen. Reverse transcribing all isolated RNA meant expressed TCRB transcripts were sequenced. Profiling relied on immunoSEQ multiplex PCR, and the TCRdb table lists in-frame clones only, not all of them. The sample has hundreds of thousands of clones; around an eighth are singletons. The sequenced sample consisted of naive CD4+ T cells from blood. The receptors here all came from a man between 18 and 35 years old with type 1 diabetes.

In nucleotides, the CDR3 is TGTGCCAGCAGTTACTCGAGGGACACTACCTACGAGCAGTACTTC. Its translation is CASSYSRDTTYEQYF. This chain uses TRBV6-6 with TRBJ2-7, with TRBD1 as a possible D gene (6 bases). The germline V and J ends were trimmed by 0 bases and 2 bases, with 11 bases remaining between them. The CDR3 is 15 residues long. CDR1 and CDR2 (germline): MNHNY, SVGAGI (reference sequence).

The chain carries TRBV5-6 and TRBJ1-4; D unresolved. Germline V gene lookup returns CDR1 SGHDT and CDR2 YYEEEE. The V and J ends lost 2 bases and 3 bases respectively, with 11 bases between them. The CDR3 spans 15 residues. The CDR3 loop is CASSFRGVANEKLFF. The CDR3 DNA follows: TGTGCCAGCAGCTTTAGAGGAGTGGCTAATGAAAAACTGTTTTTT.

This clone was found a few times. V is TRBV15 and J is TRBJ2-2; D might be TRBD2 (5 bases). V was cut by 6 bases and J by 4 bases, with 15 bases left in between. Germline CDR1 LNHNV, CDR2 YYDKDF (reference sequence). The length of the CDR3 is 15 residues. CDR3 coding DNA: TGTGCCACCAGAGACCTCCCGAGGGCCACCGGGGAGCTGTTTTTT. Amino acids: CATRDLPRATGELFF. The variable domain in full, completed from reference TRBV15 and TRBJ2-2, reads DAMVIQNPRYQVTQFGKPVTLSCSQTLNHNVMYWYQQKSSQAPKLLFHYYDKDFNNEADTPDNFQSRRPNTSFCFLDIRSPGLGDTAMYLCATRDLPRATGELFFGEGSRLTVL.

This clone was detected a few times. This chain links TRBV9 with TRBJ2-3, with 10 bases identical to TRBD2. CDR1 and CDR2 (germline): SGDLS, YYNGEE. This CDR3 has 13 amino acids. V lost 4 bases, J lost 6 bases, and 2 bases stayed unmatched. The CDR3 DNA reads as TGTGCCAGCAGCACGGGACTAGCGGATACGCAGTATTTT. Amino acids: CASSTGLADTQYF.

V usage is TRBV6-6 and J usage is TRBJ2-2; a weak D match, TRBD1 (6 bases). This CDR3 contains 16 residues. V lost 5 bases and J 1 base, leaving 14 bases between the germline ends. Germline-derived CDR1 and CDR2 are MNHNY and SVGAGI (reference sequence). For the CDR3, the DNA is TGTGCCAGCAGTGTCACCGTGACAGGGAACACCGGGGAGCTGTTTTTT. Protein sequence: CASSVTVTGNTGELFF.

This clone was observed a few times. The CDR3 reads CAITIEPGGDTQYF. The DNA of the CDR3 is TGTGCCATCACCATAGAGCCAGGAGGAGATACGCAGTATTTT. The V and J genes are TRBV10-3 and TRBJ2-3; D may be TRBD2 (5 bases). CDR3 length equals 14 residues. Trimming took 7 bases from V and 5 from J, leaving 16 bases between them. Germline assignment: CDR1 ENHRY and CDR2 SYGVKD.

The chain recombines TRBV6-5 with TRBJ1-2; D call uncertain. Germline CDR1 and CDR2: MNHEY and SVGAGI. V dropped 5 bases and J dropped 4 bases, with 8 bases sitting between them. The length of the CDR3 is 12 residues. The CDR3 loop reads CASSPEGYGYTF. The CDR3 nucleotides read TGTGCCAGCAGTCCAGAGGGCTATGGCTACACCTTC.

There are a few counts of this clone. The CDR3 nucleotides are TGTGCCATCAGTGAGTCGATGCGGTCTAGCGGGGGCCGCAATGAGCAGTTCTTC. Its protein product is CAISESMRSSGGRNEQFF. The V gene is TRBV10-3, the J gene TRBJ2-1; 10 bases match TRBD2. V trimming: 0 bases; J trimming: 6 bases; junction bases outside the gene matches: 11. Germline V gives CDR1 ENHRY, CDR2 SYGVKD. The CDR3 has 18 amino acids.

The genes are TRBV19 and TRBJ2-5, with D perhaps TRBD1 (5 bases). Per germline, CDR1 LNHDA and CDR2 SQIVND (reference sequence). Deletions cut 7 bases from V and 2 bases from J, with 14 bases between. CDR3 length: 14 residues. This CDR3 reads CASNGAYLQETQYF. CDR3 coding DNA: TGTGCCAGTAATGGGGCCTATCTTCAAGAGACCCAGTACTTC.

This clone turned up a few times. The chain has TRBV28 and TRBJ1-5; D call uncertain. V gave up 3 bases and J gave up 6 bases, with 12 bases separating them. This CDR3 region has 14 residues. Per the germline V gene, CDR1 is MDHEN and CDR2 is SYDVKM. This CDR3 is CASSFFIFGQPQHF. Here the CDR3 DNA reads TGTGCCAGCAGTTTCTTCATCTTTGGTCAGCCCCAGCATTTT.

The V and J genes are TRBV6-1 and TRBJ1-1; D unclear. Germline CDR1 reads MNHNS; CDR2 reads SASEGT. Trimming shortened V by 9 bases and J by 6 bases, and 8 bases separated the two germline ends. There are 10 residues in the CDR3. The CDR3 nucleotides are TGTGCCAGTAGAGAGTCTGAAGCTTTCTTT. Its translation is CASRESEAFF.